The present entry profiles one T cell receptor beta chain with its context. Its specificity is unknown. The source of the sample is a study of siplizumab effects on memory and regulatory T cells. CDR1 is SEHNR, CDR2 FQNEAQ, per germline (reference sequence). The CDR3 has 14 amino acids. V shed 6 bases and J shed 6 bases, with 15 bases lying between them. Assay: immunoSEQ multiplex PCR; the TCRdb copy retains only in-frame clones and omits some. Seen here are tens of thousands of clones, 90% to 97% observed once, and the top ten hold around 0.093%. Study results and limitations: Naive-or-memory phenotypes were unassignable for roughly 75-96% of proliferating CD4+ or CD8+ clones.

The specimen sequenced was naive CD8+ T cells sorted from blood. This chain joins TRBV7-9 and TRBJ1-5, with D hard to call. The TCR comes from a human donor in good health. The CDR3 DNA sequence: TGTGCCAGCAGTCCGGACGTAGCATTTCAGCCCCAGCATTTT. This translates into CASSPDVAFQPQHF.